This T cell receptor (beta chain) was observed in a study of early T cells in non-severe SARS-CoV-2 infection. Across the study: Sequencing targeted bulk RNA from unsorted whole blood, leaving chains unpaired. General study findings and limits: VDJdb-based annotation leaned toward anti-spike CD8 responses and missed private and CD4 specificities.

This clonotype was observed a handful of times. The antigen remains unidentified. The CDR3 sequence is 13 residues long. Per germline, CDR1 GTSNPN and CDR2 SVGIG (reference sequence). Trimming took off 1 base at V and 2 bases at J, with 8 bases between the two ends. cDNA molecules, individually, were tagged with unique molecular identifiers. Using its own MiXCR run on the 5' RACE reads, TCRdb lists one record per CDR3 protein. Among about 90,000 distinct CDR3 sequences listed, approximately 12% were seen once. This receptor was identified in an adult who was a healthcare worker with PCR-confirmed SARS-CoV-2 infection or an uninfected control (not recorded which). Sample: whole blood, taken at baseline. The chain recombines TRBV30 with TRBJ1-2; D might be TRBD1 (6 bases). The CDR3 sequence is CAWSDTGNYGYTF. The CDR3 nucleotides read TGTGCCTGGAGTGATACAGGGAACTATGGCTACACCTTC.